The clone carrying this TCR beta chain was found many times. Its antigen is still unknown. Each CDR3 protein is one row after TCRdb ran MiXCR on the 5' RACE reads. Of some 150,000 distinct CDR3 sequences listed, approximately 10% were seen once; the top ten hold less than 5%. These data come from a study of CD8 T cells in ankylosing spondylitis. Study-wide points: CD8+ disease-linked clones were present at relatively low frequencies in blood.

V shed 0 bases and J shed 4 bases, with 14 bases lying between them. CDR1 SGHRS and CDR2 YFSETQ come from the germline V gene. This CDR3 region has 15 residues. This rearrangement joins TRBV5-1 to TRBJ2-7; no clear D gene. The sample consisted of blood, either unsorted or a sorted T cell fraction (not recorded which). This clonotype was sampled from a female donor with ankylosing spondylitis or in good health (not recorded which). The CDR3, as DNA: TGCGCCAGCAGCTTGGAGGCAGGTAGTAATTACGAGCAGTACTTC. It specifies CASSLEAGSNYEQYF. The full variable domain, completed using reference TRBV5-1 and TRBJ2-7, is KAGVTQTPRYLIKTRGQQVTLSCSPISGHRSVSWYQQTPGQGLQFLFEYFSETQRNKGNFPGRFSGRQFSNSRSEMNVSTLELGDSALYLCASSLEAGSNYEQYFGPGTRLTVT.